Listed below are T cell receptor beta chains from one sample, sequenced in a study of CD8 T cells in ankylosing spondylitis. TCRdb used MiXCR to reprocess the 5' RACE reads, holding one entry per CDR3 protein. The repertoire holds around 210,000 distinct CDR3 sequences, with over 7% as singletons. Material for sequencing was blood, either unsorted or a sorted T cell fraction (not recorded which). All receptors come from a female donor with ankylosing spondylitis or in good health (not recorded which). CDR3s include the opening cysteine and the closing phenylalanine or tryptophan. The order of the fields is V gene, J gene, clone size, D gene, CDR3 protein, CDR3 DNA. D genes are given only for firm matches. The size of a clone is reported for some rows only, either as once, few or many, or as a class for expanded clones.

TRBV5-6	TRBJ2-1	many	NA	CASSSPLGGQFF	TGTGCCAGCAGCAGTCCCCTTGGGGGTCAGTTCTTC
TRBV7-2	TRBJ2-1	few	TRBD2	CASSLWTSGSKGNEQFF	TGTGCCAGCAGCCTCTGGACTAGCGGGAGTAAGGGCAATGAGCAGTTCTTC
TRBV12-3/TRBV12-4	TRBJ1-1	many	NA	CASSFKGGTEAFF	TGTGCCAGCAGTTTTAAGGGGGGCACTGAAGCTTTCTTT
TRBV6-5	TRBJ2-1	many	TRBD2	CASSWGTSENNEQFF	TGTGCCAGCAGTTGGGGGACTAGCGAGAACAATGAGCAGTTCTTC
TRBV12-3/TRBV12-4	TRBJ1-2	many	NA	CASSLLSHGYTF	TGTGCCAGCAGTTTATTAAGTCATGGCTACACCTTC
TRBV3-1	TRBJ2-1	many	TRBD2	CASSQTGRRDHEQFF	TGTGCCAGCAGCCAAACCGGGAGGAGGGACCATGAGCAGTTCTTC
TRBV20-1	TRBJ2-1	many	TRBD1	CSASTGQVDNEQFF	TGCAGTGCTAGTACCGGACAGGTAGACAATGAGCAGTTCTTC
TRBV7-6	TRBJ2-5	few	NA	CASSELRETQYF	TGTGCCAGCAGCGAGCTGCGGGAGACCCAGTACTTC
TRBV5-1	TRBJ1-6	many	NA	CASSWGLDSPLHF	TGCGCCAGCAGCTGGGGTCTTGATTCACCCCTCCACTTT
TRBV2	TRBJ1-1	many	NA	CASSVTWNTEAFF	TGTGCCAGCAGCGTGACATGGAACACTGAAGCTTTCTTT
TRBV5-1	TRBJ2-4	many	TRBD2	CASSRISGIVGTKNIQYF	TGCGCCAGCTCGAGGATTAGCGGGATTGTGGGGACAAAAAACATTCAGTACTTC
TRBV28	TRBJ2-7	many	TRBD2	CASSPTPAGVEQYF	TGTGCCAGCAGTCCGACTCCAGCGGGAGTCGAGCAGTACTTC
TRBV5-1	TRBJ1-1	NA	NA	CASRAGDTEAFF	TGCGCCAGCAGAGCAGGGGACACTGAAGCTTTCTTT
TRBV28	TRBJ2-1	many	NA	CASSLESRGVNEQFF	TGTGCCAGCAGTTTAGAAAGCAGGGGAGTCAATGAGCAGTTCTTC
TRBV4-3	TRBJ2-1	many	NA	CASSQDRANGYNEQFF	TGCGCCAGCAGCCAAGACCGGGCCAACGGGTACAATGAGCAGTTCTTC
TRBV7-6	TRBJ2-3	many	NA	CASSPLRGDTQYF	TGTGCCAGCAGTCCCCTCCGTGGGGATACGCAGTATTTT
TRBV5-1	TRBJ1-1	many	NA	CASSADPDRNTEAFF	TGCGCCAGCAGCGCCGACCCGGACAGGAACACTGAAGCTTTCTTT
TRBV6-1	TRBJ2-7	many	NA	CASRSPEEGPYEQYF	TGTGCCAGCAGGTCCCCGGAGGAAGGCCCCTACGAGCAGTACTTC
TRBV20-1	TRBJ1-5	many	NA	CSARTGPDQPQHF	TGCAGTGCTCGGACGGGCCCAGATCAGCCCCAGCATTTT
TRBV7-2	TRBJ2-5	many	NA	CASSPNSYPETQYF	TGTGCCAGCAGCCCCAACTCTTACCCAGAGACCCAGTACTTC
TRBV7-9	TRBJ1-1	many	NA	CASSLNSRTEAFF	TGTGCCAGCAGCTTAAACTCACGCACTGAAGCTTTCTTT
TRBV20-1	TRBJ1-1	many	TRBD1	CSAEGQGSTEAFF	TGCAGTGCTGAGGGACAGGGGTCCACTGAAGCTTTCTTT
TRBV12-3/TRBV12-4	TRBJ1-1	many	NA	CASSKLMGAEAFF	TGTGCCAGCAGTAAGCTTATGGGCGCTGAAGCTTTCTTT
TRBV3-1	TRBJ2-7	many	NA	CASSQATGAREQYF	TGTGCCAGCAGCCAAGCGACGGGAGCTAGGGAGCAGTACTTC
TRBV20-1	TRBJ1-6	few	TRBD1	CSARVQGRDSPLHF	TGCAGTGCTAGAGTACAGGGGAGGGATTCACCCCTCCACTTT
TRBV11-2	TRBJ2-6	few	TRBD2	CASSLHIGTRAGANVLTF	TGTGCCAGCAGCTTACATATAGGGACTAGGGCTGGGGCCAACGTCCTGACTTTC
TRBV12-3/TRBV12-4	TRBJ1-2	many	NA	CASSESWGLNYGYTF	TGTGCCAGCAGTGAGTCGTGGGGACTTAACTATGGCTACACCTTC
TRBV6-5	TRBJ2-7	many	TRBD1	CASSKTPGQGFYEQYF	TGTGCCAGCAGCAAAACACCGGGACAGGGGTTCTACGAGCAGTACTTC
TRBV5-4	TRBJ2-1	NA	NA	CASGTLLGEQFF	TGTGCCAGTGGAACACTTCTGGGTGAGCAGTTCTTC
TRBV5-1	TRBJ1-1	many	TRBD1	CASSLYDRDTEAFF	TGCGCCAGCAGCCTCTACGACAGGGACACTGAAGCTTTCTTT
TRBV7-2	TRBJ1-1	NA	NA	CASSRPLIVTEAFF	TGTGCCAGCAGCCGACCTTTGATAGTCACTGAAGCTTTCTTT
TRBV5-1	TRBJ1-1	many	TRBD1	CASSRGQENTEAFF	TGCGCCAGCAGCCGGGGACAGGAGAACACTGAAGCTTTCTTT
TRBV12-3/TRBV12-4	TRBJ2-7	many	NA	CASSFRLSLGEKENSYEQYF	TGTGCCAGCAGTTTCAGGCTTAGTCTTGGGGAGAAGGAAAACTCCTACGAGCAGTACTTC
TRBV6-2/TRBV6-3	TRBJ2-1	many	TRBD1	CASSYDRGQVYNEQFF	TGTGCCAGCAGTTATGACAGGGGGCAGGTGTACAATGAGCAGTTCTTC
TRBV12-3/TRBV12-4	TRBJ1-4	NA	NA	CASSLRTATEKLFF	TGTGCCAGCAGCCTTCGGACCGCCACGGAAAAACTGTTTTTT
TRBV20-1	TRBJ1-1	many	NA	CSARQFEAFF	TGCAGTGCTAGACAGTTTGAAGCTTTCTTT
TRBV9	TRBJ2-1	many	TRBD2	CASSGFTGTRSNEQFF	TGTGCCAGCAGCGGATTTACCGGGACTAGGTCCAATGAGCAGTTCTTC
TRBV27	TRBJ2-3	many	NA	CASSFSGVDTQYF	TGTGCCAGCAGTTTTTCCGGTGTGGATACGCAGTATTTT
TRBV27	TRBJ2-2	many	NA	CASSLSNTNTGELFF	TGTGCCAGCAGTTTATCGAACACGAACACCGGGGAGCTGTTTTTT
TRBV12-3/TRBV12-4	TRBJ2-7	many	NA	CATPPRYCEQYF	TGTGCCACCCCTCCCAGGTACTGCGAGCAGTACTTC
TRBV12-3/TRBV12-4	TRBJ1-1	many	NA	CASSFRTESVRDDMNTEAFF	TGTGCCAGCAGTTTCCGGACAGAATCCGTGCGTGATGATATGAACACTGAAGCTTTCTTT
TRBV30	TRBJ2-2	many	TRBD2	CAWSVGLATGELFF	TGTGCCTGGAGTGTCGGACTAGCCACCGGGGAGCTGTTTTTT
TRBV21-1	TRBJ1-6	many	NA	CASRGLGNSPLHF	TGTGCCAGCAGGGGGCTGGGTAATTCACCCCTCCACTTT
TRBV11-2	TRBJ2-7	NA	NA	CASSLVPDSAYEQYF	TGTGCCAGCAGCTTAGTTCCCGACAGTGCCTACGAGCAGTACTTC
TRBV20-1	TRBJ2-1	many	TRBD2	CSARDLAGWDNEQFF	TGCAGTGCTAGAGACCTAGCGGGATGGGACAATGAGCAGTTCTTC
TRBV5-1	TRBJ2-1	many	TRBD2	CASSTRDYRYNEQFF	TGCGCCAGCAGCACCCGGGACTACCGATACAATGAGCAGTTCTTC
TRBV12-3/TRBV12-4	TRBJ2-1	many	TRBD1	CASSPRDRVNNEQFF	TGTGCCAGCAGCCCCCGGGACAGGGTAAACAATGAGCAGTTCTTC
TRBV5-5	TRBJ1-1	many	NA	CASSLDPMSTEAFF	TGTGCCAGCAGCTTAGACCCGATGAGCACTGAAGCTTTCTTT